Listed here is a single TCR beta chain. Its antigen is as yet unknown. This sample is part of a study of cytomegalovirus exposure and HLA in healthy donors. Study-wide results and limits: For most TCR beta V segments, an earlier analysis put the productive rate at about 87% or about 30% of the time. Immune exposure was documented only through CMV serostatus. Fewer N-insertions (relative to the approximately 670-donor mean) were reportedly seen in an Asian-associated ancestry cluster in a later analysis.

The PCR ran on 60 Vbeta and 13 Jbeta primers. Here immunoSEQ multiplex PCR was the method, and the copy in TCRdb shows in-frame clones only, minus some. The table lists approximately 100,000 clones, over 60% of them singletons. Material for sequencing was PBMCs. This sequence was found in a human donor in good health.

CDR3 sequence reads: CAISESPGLAGRNEQFF. The DNA of the CDR3 is TGTGCCATCAGTGAGTCCCCGGGACTAGCGGGAAGGAATGAGCAGTTCTTC. This chain connects TRBV10-3 to TRBJ2-1; 13 bases align to TRBD2. From germline, CDR1 is ENHRY and CDR2 SYGVKD. V shed 0 bases, J shed 7 bases, and the junction held 6 bases outside the gene matches. The CDR3 extends over 17 amino acids.